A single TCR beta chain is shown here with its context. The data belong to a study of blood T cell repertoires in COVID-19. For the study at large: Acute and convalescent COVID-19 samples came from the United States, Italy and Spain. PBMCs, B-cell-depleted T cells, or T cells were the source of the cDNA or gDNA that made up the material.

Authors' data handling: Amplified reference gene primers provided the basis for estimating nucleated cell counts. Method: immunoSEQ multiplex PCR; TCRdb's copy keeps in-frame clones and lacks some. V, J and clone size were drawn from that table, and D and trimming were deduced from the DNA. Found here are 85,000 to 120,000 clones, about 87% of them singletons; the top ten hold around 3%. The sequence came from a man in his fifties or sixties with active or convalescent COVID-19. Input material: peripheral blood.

CDR3 DNA: TGTGCCAGAAGCTACTTGGGACTAGCGGTCCAAGAGACCCAGTACTTC. Translation gives CARSYLGLAVQETQYF. The V call is TRBV5-3, the J call TRBJ2-5, with 11 bases identical to TRBD2. TRBV5-3 is classed as an ORF, of uncertain function. Losses at the gene ends were 3 bases for V and 1 base for J; bases not matched to a gene: 5. CDR3 length: 16 amino acids.